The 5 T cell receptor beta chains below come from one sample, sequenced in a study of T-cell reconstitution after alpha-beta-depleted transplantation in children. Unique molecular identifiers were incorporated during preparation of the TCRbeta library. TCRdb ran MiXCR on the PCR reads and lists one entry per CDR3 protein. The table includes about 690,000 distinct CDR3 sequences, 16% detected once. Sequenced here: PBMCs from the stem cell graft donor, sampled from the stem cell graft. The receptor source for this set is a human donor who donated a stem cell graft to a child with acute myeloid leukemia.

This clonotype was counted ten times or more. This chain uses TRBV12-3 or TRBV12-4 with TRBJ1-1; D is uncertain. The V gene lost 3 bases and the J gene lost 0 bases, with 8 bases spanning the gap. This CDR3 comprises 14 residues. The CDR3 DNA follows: TGTGCCAGCAGTTTTGGCAGCCTGAACACTGAAGCTTTCTTT. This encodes CASSFGSLNTEAFF.

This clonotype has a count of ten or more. The CDR3 region is CSVEGRDGSDTQYF. In DNA, the CDR3 is TGCAGCGTTGAAGGTAGGGATGGATCAGATACGCAGTATTTT. This chain connects TRBV29-1 to TRBJ2-3; D call uncertain. V shed 1 base and J shed 4 bases, with 12 bases lying between them. This CDR3 contains 14 residues. Germline CDR1 and CDR2: SQVTM and ANQGSEA.

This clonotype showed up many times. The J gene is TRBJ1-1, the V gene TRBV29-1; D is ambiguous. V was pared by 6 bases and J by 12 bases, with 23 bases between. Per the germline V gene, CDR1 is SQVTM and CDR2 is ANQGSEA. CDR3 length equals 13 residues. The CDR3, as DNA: TGCAGCGTGGCCCATGGATGGGAATCGAGGCCTTTCTTT. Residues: CSVAHGWESRPFF.

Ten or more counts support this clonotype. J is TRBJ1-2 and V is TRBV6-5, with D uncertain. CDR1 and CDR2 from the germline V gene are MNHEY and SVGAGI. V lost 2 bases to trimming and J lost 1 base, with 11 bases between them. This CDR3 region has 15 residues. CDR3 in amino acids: CASSYGPHFNYGYTF. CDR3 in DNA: TGTGCCAGCAGTTACGGGCCTCATTTTAACTATGGCTACACCTTC.

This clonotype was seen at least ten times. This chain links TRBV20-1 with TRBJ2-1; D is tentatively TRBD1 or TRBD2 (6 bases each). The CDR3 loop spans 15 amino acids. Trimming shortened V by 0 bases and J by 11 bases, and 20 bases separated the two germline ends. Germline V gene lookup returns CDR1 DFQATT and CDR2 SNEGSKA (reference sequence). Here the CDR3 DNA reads TGCAGTGCTAGAGATTCCCCGGGGGCTTCCCCGAAGCAGTTCTTC. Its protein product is CSARDSPGASPKQFF.